This TCR beta chain comes out of a study of T cell changes during pregnancy in multiple sclerosis. J gave up 6 bases and V 7 bases, and 4 bases lay outside the gene matches. Looked up from germline, CDR1 is MDHEN and CDR2 is SYDVKM. The CDR3 contains 12 residues. This table comes from immunoSEQ multiplex PCR, and its TCRdb copy is limited to in-frame clones, with some not included. Among over 70,000 clones listed, about 94% were seen once. The chain employs TRBV28 and TRBJ2-7; 9 positions match TRBD2. Source: peripheral blood, taken in the third trimester of pregnancy. The clonotype comes from a female donor with multiple sclerosis, enrolled in a pregnancy study. The CDR3 sequence: CASKLTSGEQYF. For the CDR3, the DNA is TGTGCCAGCAAGCTGACTAGCGGCGAGCAGTACTTC.